This T cell receptor (beta chain) came from a study of cytomegalovirus exposure and HLA in healthy donors. Worth noting for this clone: The antigen remains undetermined.

Whole-study findings and limits: Most subjects' HLA-A and HLA-B alleles were reportedly predicted from TCR beta sequences. According to an earlier analysis, most TCR beta V segments yielded productive rearrangements about 90% or about 30% of the time. In all likelihood, a cluster of highly shared sequence variants was a sequencing artifact.

The CDR3 loop spans 13 amino acids. Trimming took 4 bases from V and 4 from J, leaving 11 bases between them. Looked up from germline, CDR1 is SGHNT and CDR2 is YYREEE (reference sequence). Amplification used 60 Vbeta primers and 13 Jbeta primers. Libraries were prepared by immunoSEQ multiplex PCR; TCRdb keeps only in-frame clonotypes and omits some of them. The sample records about 200,000 clones, roughly four fifths being singletons. Sample: PBMCs. This receptor was obtained from a girl aged 2-15 years in good health and CMV-seronegative. The gene calls are TRBV5-4 and TRBJ2-5; D ambiguous. CDR3 amino acids: CASSPEVPETQYF. The CDR3 DNA is TGTGCCAGCAGCCCCGAGGTCCCAGAGACCCAGTACTTC.